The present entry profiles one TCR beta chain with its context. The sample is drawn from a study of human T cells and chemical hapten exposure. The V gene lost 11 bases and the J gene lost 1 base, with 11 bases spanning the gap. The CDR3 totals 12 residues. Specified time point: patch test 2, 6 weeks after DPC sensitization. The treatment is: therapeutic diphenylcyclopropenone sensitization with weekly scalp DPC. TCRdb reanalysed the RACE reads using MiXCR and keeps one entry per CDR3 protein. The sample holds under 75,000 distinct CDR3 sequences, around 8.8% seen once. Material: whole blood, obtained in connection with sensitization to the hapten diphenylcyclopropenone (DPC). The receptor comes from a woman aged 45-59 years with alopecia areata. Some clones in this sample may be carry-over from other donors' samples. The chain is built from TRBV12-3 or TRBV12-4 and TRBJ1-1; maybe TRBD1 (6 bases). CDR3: CAGGHSNTEAFF. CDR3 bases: TGTGCCGGGGGACACTCGAACACTGAAGCTTTCTTT.